Below, one T cell receptor (beta chain) is given with its context. Its antigen is still unknown. This specimen comes from a study of OX40 agonist ivuxolimab in advanced cancers. On the study more broadly: Intravenous ivuxolimab at 0.01 to 10 mg/kg was given to patients every 2 weeks. Having had anti-PD-1, anti-PD-L1 or anti-CTLA-4 therapy before was allowed, and roughly 38% had some.

Using immunoSEQ multiplex PCR, the repertoire was profiled, and TCRdb retains in-frame clones only, with some absent. Seen here are more than 55,000 clones, 85% to 90% observed once, and the top ten hold 0.77%. Study-wide points: Patients who responded partially at 0.1-3.0 mg/kg showed clonal expansion ranking among the lowest. Clonal expansion from baseline to week 6 occurred in both CD4+ and CD8+ T cells.

V lost 1 base, J lost 1 base, and 8 bases lay in between. The germline V gene encodes CDR1 SGHRS and CDR2 YFSETQ. This CDR3 region has 14 residues. The TCR comes from an adult with an advanced solid tumor such as melanoma, head and neck, liver or kidney cancer. The V and J genes are TRBV5-1 and TRBJ1-1; D possibly corresponds to TRBD1 (5 bases). Here the sequenced sample was CD4+ or CD8+ T cells sorted from blood, taken in a trial of the OX40 agonist ivuxolimab. CDR3: CASSLPGPNTEAFF. CDR3 bases: TGCGCCAGCAGCTTGCCAGGGCCGAACACTGAAGCTTTCTTT.